This T cell receptor (beta chain) is drawn from a study of shared clonotypes between healthy human individuals. Study-level findings and limits: Shared across a few donors were 4% to 5% of the naive CD4 clonotypes.

Here immunoSEQ multiplex PCR was the method, and the copy in TCRdb shows in-frame clones only, minus some. The sample records under 1,100,000 clones, 78% being singletons. A remark on this clone: Its target is not known. Different DNA sequences within this sample yield the same CDR3.

The length of the CDR3 is 12 residues. Germline V gene data show CDR1 as KGHSH and CDR2 as LQKENI. V was cut by 2 bases and J by 5 bases, with 7 bases left in between. The source is a man younger than 35 in good health. Some clones in this sample may be carry-over from other donors' samples. This chain links TRBV18 with TRBJ2-7; D might be TRBD2 (6 bases). Sequenced input: memory CD4+ T cells from PBMCs. Subset denoted: CD45RA-negative fraction. The CDR3 DNA reads as TGTGCCAGCTCACCAGGAGGGGACGAGCAGTACTTC. Translating gives CASSPGGDEQYF.